The 13 T cell receptor beta chains below come from one sample, sequenced in a study of blood T cell repertoires in COVID-19. Measured with immunoSEQ multiplex PCR; TCRdb has only the in-frame clones, and not every one. Altogether 210,000 or so clones are present, 84% being singletons, with the ten largest covering 6.5% to 9%. Source material: peripheral blood. These receptor sequences come from a woman between 50 and 59 years old with active or convalescent COVID-19.

The chain combines TRBV10-3 with TRBJ2-1; D not certain. This CDR3 comprises 12 residues. Germline V gene sequence: CDR1 ENHRY, CDR2 SYGVKD. V lost 8 bases and J lost 7, with 12 bases in between. The DNA for the CDR3 is TGTGCCATCGGGCCGTCTAAGAATGAGCAGTTCTTC. It translates to CAIGPSKNEQFF.

The gene calls are TRBV28 and TRBJ1-5; D unresolved. This CDR3 comprises 16 residues. With 5 bases removed from V and 3 bases from J, the gap between germline ends came to 17 bases. Per the germline V gene, CDR1 is MDHEN and CDR2 is SYDVKM. The CDR3 DNA is TGTGCCAGCAGTACTTCCGACGGGATGGTCAATCAGCCCCAGCATTTT. The encoded protein is CASSTSDGMVNQPQHF.

V gene TRBV5-1 combines with J gene TRBJ2-7, with D maybe TRBD2 (6 bases). Germline lookup yields CDR1 SGHRS and CDR2 YFSETQ. Between the trimmed V and J ends, which lost 4 bases and 3 bases, there was a span of 11 bases. The CDR3 runs 13 residues. The CDR3 coding sequence is TGCGCCAGCAGCCAGGAGACTAGCTACGAGCAGTACGTC. It encodes CASSQETSYEQYV.

The chain uses TRBV29-1 and TRBJ2-3; D is ambiguous. Germline V gene data show CDR1 as SQVTM and CDR2 as ANQGSEA. V was pared by 4 bases and J by 12 bases, with 11 bases between. The CDR3 covers 10 residues. CDR3 protein: CSVGQANQYF. DNA of the CDR3: TGCAGCGTTGGGCAGGCAAATCAGTATTTT.

The chain is built from TRBV5-6 and TRBJ1-3, with D unresolved. CDR1 and CDR2 (germline): SGHDT, YYEEEE. This CDR3 has 14 amino acids. V lost 0 bases and J lost 4, with 8 bases in between. The CDR3 spells CASSLAAEGNTIYF. The DNA for the CDR3 is TGTGCCAGCAGCTTGGCGGCGGAAGGAAACACCATATATTTT.

This clone was detected only a few times. This CDR3 reads CASSLVGQGMRSNQPQHF. Written as DNA, the CDR3 is TGTGCCAGCAGCTTAGTGGGACAGGGTATGCGGAGCAATCAGCCCCAGCATTTT. This sequence joins TRBV7-9 and TRBJ1-5; 9 bases agree with TRBD1. The CDR3 consists of 18 residues. Germline CDR1 reads SEHNR; CDR2 reads FQNEAQ (reference sequence). With 1 base clipped from V and 1 base from J, the junction kept 8 bases outside the gene matches.

The V call is TRBV11-2, the J call TRBJ2-3, with D perhaps TRBD2 (6 bases). V was shortened by 3 bases and J by 6 bases, with 16 bases between the two germline ends. Germline assignment: CDR1 SGHAT and CDR2 FQNNGV. The length of the CDR3 is 15 residues. The CDR3 DNA reads TGTGCCAGCAGCTTCGACGGAGCGGCGGGGGATACGCAGTATTTT. This sequence encodes CASSFDGAAGDTQYF.

V is TRBV7-9 and J is TRBJ2-5; D gene unclear. V was cut by 3 bases and J by 1 base, with 15 bases left in between. Per germline, CDR1 SEHNR and CDR2 FQNEAQ (reference sequence). The CDR3 extends over 16 amino acids. CDR3 nucleotides: TGTGCCAGCAGCTTCTCCCAGTTACCAACCCAAGAGACCCAGTACTTC. Its translation: CASSFSQLPTQETQYF.

In its sample, this clone was seen many times. The chain couples TRBV5-3 to TRBJ1-2, with a possible D match to TRBD1 (5 bases). TRBV5-3 is designated an ORF whose function remains uncertain. V dropped 4 bases and J dropped 7 bases, with 14 bases sitting between them. CDR3 length equals 13 residues. The CDR3 region has the DNA TGTGCCAGAAGCGTGTCCACAGGTGGTGGCTACACCTTC. Encoded protein: CARSVSTGGGYTF.

The chain couples TRBV7-2 to TRBJ2-7; 9 bases match TRBD2. The V segment lost 1 base and the J segment 2 bases; nucleotides outside the gene matches: 3. Looked up from germline, CDR1 is SGHTA and CDR2 is FQGNSA. This CDR3 has 15 residues. The CDR3 loop reads CASSLGSGGPYEQYV. The CDR3 nucleotides read TGTGCCAGCAGCTTAGGCAGCGGGGGGCCCTACGAGCAGTACGTC.

The chain joins TRBV5-4 to TRBJ2-4, with D possibly TRBD1 on 6 matching bases. CDR1 is SGHNT, CDR2 YYREEE, per germline (reference sequence). The CDR3 runs to 17 residues. Trimming took off 3 bases at V and 5 bases at J, with 21 bases between the two ends. In nucleotides, the CDR3 is TGTGCCAGCAGCTCTTCTGACCTATGGGACACTCAAAACATTCAGTACTTC. As protein: CASSSSDLWDTQNIQYF. Full variable domain (rest looked up from reference TRBV5-4 and TRBJ2-4): ETGVTQSPTHLIKTRGQQVTLRCSSQSGHNTVSWYQQALGQGPQFIFQYYREEENGRGNFPPRFSGLQFPNYSSELNVNALELDDSALYLCASSSSDLWDTQNIQYFGAGTRLSVL.

The chain uses TRBV10-3 and TRBJ2-2, with 8 bases aligning to TRBD1. Germline values: CDR1 ENHRY, CDR2 SYGVKD. This CDR3 has 14 amino acids. Losses at the gene ends were 6 bases for V and 6 bases for J; bases not matched to a gene: 6. Here the CDR3 reads CAIRSGGEAGELFF. The DNA for the CDR3 is TGTGCCATCAGGTCAGGGGGCGAGGCCGGGGAGCTGTTTTTT.

The V gene is TRBV6-5, the J gene TRBJ1-2; weak D call: TRBD1 (5 bases). CDR3 size: 14 residues. CDR1 and CDR2 from the germline V gene are MNHEY and SVGAGI. V was pared by 5 bases and J by 5 bases, with 15 bases between. The CDR3 protein is CASSRHGTLYGYTF. The CDR3 nucleotides read TGTGCCAGCAGTAGACACGGGACTCTTTATGGCTACACCTTC.